What follows is one T cell receptor (beta chain) and its context. Its antigen is unidentified. Sequenced by immunoSEQ multiplex PCR; TCRdb stores in-frame clones only, minus some. In the table there are more than 65,000 clones, approximately 94% of which are singletons. The V gene's germline CDR1 is LNHDA and CDR2 SQIVND (reference sequence). Deletions cut 4 bases from V and 5 bases from J, with 11 bases between. The CDR3 consists of 13 residues. This specimen belongs to a study of T cell clonotyping in hematopoietic cell transplantation. Study outcomes and limitations: No sorting was done, leaving CD4 and CD8 contributions mixed. Pathologically expanded recipient clonotypes increased progressively from day 30 to day 180 as diversity fell.

This clonotype was sampled from a man in his forties or fifties in good health. Some clones in this sample may be carry-over from other donors' samples. Sequencing used peripheral blood mononuclear cells. The rearrangement joins TRBV19 to TRBJ1-1; D is unclear. CDR3 sequence: CASSTSTETEAFF. CDR3 DNA sequence: TGTGCCAGTAGTACCTCCACAGAGACTGAAGCTTTCTTT.